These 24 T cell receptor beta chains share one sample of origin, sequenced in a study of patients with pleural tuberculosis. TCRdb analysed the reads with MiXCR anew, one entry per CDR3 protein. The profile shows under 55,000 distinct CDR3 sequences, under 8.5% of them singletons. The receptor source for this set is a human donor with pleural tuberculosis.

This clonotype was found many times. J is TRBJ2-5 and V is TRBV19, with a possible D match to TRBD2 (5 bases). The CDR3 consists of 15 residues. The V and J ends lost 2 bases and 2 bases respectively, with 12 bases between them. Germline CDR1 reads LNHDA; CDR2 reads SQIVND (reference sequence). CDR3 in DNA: TGTGCCAGTAGTATAAGGTCGACTATACAAGAGACCCAGTACTTC. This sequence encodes CASSIRSTIQETQYF.

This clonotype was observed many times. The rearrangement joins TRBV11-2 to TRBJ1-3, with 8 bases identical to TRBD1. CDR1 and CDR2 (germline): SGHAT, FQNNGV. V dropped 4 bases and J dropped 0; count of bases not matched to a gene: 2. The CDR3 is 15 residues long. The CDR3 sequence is CASSSTGDSGNTIYF. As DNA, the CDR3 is TGTGCCAGCAGCTCGACAGGGGACTCTGGAAACACCATATATTTT. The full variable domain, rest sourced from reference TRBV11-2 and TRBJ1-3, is EAGVAQSPRYKIIEKRQSVAFWCNPISGHATLYWYQQILGQGPKLLIQFQNNGVVDDSQLPKDRFSAERLKGVDSTLKIQPAKLEDSAVYLCASSSTGDSGNTIYFGEGSWLTVV.

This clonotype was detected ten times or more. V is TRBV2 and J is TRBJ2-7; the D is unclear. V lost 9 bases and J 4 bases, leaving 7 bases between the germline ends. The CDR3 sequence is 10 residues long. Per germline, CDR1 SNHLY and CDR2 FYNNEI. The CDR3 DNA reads TGTGCCAGTCTTGGTTACGAGCAGTACTTC. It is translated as CASLGYEQYF.

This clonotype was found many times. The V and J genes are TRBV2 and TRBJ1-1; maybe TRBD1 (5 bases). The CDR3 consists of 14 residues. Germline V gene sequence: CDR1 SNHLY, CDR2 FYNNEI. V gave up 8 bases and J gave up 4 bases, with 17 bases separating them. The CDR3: CASPTRPRGTEAFF. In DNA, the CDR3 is TGTGCCAGCCCGACGAGGCCTAGGGGCACTGAAGCTTTCTTT.

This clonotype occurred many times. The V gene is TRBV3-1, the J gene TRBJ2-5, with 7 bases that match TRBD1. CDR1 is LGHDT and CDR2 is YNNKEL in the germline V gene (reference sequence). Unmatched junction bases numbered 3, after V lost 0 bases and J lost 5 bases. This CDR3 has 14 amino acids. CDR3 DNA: TGTGCCAGCAGCCAAGATGGGGACAGCGAGACCCAGTACTTC. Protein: CASSQDGDSETQYF.

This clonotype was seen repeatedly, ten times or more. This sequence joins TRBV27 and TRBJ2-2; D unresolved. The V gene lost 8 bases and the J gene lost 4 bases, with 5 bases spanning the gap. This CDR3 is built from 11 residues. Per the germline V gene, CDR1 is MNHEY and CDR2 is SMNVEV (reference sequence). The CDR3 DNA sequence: TGTGCCAGCGCCACCACCGGGGAGCTGTTTTTT. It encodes CASATTGELFF.

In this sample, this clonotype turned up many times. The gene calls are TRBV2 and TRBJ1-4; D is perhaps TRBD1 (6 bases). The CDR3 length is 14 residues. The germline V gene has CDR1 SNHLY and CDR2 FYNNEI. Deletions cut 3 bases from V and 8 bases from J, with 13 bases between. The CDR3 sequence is CASSEEAGEEKLFF. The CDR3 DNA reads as TGTGCCAGCAGTGAGGAGGCAGGGGAGGAAAAACTGTTTTTT.

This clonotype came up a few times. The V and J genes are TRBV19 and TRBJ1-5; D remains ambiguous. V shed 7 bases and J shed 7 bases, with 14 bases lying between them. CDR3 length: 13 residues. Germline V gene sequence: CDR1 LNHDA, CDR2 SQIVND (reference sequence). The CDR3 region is CASNQHGAQPQHF. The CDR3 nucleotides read TGTGCCAGTAACCAACACGGAGCCCAGCCCCAGCATTTT. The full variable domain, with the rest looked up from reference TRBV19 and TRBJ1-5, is DGGITQSPKYLFRKEGQNVTLSCEQNLNHDAMYWYRQDPGQGLRLIYYSQIVNDFQKGDIAEGYSVSREKKESFPLTVTSAQKNPTAFYLCASNQHGAQPQHFGDGTRLSIL.

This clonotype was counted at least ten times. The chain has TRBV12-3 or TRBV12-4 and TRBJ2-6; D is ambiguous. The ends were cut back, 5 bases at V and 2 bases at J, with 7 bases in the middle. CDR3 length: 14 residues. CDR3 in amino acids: CASSPPPGANVLTF. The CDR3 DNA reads TGTGCCAGCAGTCCGCCCCCTGGGGCCAACGTCCTGACTTTC.

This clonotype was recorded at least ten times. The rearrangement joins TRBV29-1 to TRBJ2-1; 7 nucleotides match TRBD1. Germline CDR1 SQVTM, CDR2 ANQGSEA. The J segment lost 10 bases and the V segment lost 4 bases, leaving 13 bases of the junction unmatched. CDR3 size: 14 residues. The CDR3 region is CSVVGLRGLEEQFF. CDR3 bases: TGCAGCGTTGTAGGGCTTAGGGGGCTAGAGGAGCAGTTCTTC.

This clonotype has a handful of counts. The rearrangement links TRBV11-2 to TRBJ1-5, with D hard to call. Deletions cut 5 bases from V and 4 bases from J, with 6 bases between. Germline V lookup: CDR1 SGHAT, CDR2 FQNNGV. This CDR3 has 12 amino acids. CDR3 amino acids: CASSKGNQPQHF. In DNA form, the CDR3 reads TGTGCCAGCAGCAAAGGAAATCAGCCCCAGCATTTT.

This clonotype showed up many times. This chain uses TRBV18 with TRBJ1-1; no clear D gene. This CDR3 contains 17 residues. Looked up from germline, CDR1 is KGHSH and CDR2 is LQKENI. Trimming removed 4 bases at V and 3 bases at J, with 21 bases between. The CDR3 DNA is TGTGCCAGCTCACTCTTTAGTTCTTTGGGTACGGACACTGAAGCTTTCTTT. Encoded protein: CASSLFSSLGTDTEAFF.

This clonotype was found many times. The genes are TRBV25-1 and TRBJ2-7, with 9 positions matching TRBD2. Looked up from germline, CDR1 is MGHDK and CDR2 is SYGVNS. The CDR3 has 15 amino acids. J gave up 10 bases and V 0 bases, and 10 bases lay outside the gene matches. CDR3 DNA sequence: TGTGCCAGCAGTGAATATGGGGGTCGCGGGAGGGCACAGTACTTC. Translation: CASSEYGGRGRAQYF.

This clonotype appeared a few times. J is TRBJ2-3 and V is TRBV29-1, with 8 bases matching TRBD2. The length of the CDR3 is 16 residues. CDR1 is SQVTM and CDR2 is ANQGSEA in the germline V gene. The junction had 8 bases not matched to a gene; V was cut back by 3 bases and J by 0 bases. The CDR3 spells CSVDGSGATSTDTQYF. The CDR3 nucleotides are TGCAGCGTTGATGGTAGCGGGGCAACAAGCACAGATACGCAGTATTTT.

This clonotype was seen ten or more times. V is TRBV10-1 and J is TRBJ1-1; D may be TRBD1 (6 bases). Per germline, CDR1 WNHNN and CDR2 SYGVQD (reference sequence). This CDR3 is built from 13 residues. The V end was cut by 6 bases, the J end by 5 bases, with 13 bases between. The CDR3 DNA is TGCGCCAGCAGAGAGGGGGTTCGGACTGAAGCTTTCTTT. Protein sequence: CASREGVRTEAFF.

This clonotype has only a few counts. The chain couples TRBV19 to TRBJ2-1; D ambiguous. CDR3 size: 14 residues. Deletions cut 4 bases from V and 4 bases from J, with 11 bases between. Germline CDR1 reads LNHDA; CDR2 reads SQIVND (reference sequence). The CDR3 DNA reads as TGTGCCAGTAGTAGCACGCAGGTTTACAATGAGCAGTTCTTC. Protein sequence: CASSSTQVYNEQFF.

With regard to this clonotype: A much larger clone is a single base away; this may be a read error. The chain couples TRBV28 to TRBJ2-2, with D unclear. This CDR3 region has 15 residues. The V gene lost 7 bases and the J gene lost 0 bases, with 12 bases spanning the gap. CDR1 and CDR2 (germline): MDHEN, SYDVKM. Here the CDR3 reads CASNRHLANTGELFF. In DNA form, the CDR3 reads TGTGCCAGCAACCGACACCTTGCGAACACCGGGGAGCTGTTTTTT.

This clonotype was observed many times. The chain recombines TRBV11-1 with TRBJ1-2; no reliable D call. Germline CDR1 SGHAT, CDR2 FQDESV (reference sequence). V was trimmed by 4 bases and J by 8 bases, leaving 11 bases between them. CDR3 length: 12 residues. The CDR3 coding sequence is TGTGCCAGCAGCTCTTCCTCTAGCGGCTACACCTTC. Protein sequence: CASSSSSSGYTF. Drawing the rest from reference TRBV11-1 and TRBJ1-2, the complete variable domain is EAEVAQSPRYKITEKSQAVAFWCDPISGHATLYWYRQILGQGPELLVQFQDESVVDDSQLPKDRFSAERLKGVDSTLKIQPAELGDSAMYLCASSSSSSGYTFGSGTRLTVV.

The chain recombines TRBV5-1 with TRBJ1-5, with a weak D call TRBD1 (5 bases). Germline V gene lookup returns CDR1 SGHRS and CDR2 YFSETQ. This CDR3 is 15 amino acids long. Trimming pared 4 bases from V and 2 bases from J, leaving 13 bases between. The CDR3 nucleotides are TGCGCCAGCAGCACGGCGGGGCGGCGCAATCAGCCCCAGCATTTT. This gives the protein CASSTAGRRNQPQHF.

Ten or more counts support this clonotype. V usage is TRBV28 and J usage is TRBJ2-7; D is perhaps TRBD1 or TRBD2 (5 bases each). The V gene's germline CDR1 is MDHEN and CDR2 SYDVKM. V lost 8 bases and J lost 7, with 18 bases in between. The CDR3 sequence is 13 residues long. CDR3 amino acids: CASSRGTLWEQYF. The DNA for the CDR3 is TGTGCCAGCTCGCGAGGGACCCTCTGGGAGCAGTACTTC.

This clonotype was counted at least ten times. The CDR3 sequence is CSARRAEASPETQYF. DNA of the CDR3: TGCAGTGCTAGACGGGCCGAGGCCTCCCCCGAGACCCAGTACTTC. The chain joins TRBV20-1 to TRBJ2-5; D is ambiguous. The CDR3 consists of 15 residues. CDR1 and CDR2 from the germline V gene are DFQATT and SNEGSKA (reference sequence). Trimming took off 2 bases at V and 5 bases at J, with 18 bases between the two ends.

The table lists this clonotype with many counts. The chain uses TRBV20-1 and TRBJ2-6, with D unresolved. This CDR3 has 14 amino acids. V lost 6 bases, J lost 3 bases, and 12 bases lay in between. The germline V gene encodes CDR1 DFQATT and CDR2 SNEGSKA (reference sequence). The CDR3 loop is CSAEGQDGANVLTF. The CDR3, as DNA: TGCAGTGCAGAAGGTCAGGATGGGGCCAACGTCCTGACTTTC.

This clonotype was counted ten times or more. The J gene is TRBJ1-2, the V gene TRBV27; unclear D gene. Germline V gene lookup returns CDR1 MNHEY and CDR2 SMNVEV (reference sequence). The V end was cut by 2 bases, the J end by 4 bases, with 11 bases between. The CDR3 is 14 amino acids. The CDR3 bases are TGTGCCAGCAGTTTAGCGGGGTCCCTCTATGGCTACACCTTC. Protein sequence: CASSLAGSLYGYTF.

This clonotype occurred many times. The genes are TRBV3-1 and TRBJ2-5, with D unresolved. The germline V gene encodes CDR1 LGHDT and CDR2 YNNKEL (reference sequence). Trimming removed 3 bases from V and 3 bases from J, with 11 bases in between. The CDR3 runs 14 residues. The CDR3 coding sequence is TGTGCCAGCAGCCAGCCCCCGGTTGAAGAGACCCAGTACTTC. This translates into CASSQPPVEETQYF.